This record looks at one TCR beta chain sequence and its context. These data come from a study of cytomegalovirus exposure and HLA in healthy donors. A multiplex PCR was run with 60 Vbeta primers and 13 Jbeta primers. Produced via immunoSEQ multiplex PCR; TCRdb's table is partial and in-frame only. The table records just over 95,000 clones, roughly four fifths of them present only once. Trimming cost V 10 bases and J 4 bases; bases outside gene matches: 12. CDR1 SGHRS and CDR2 YFSETQ come from the germline V gene. The CDR3 covers 16 residues. The rearrangement links TRBV5-1 to TRBJ2-5, with TRBD2 matching 14 bases. The sequence was collected from a human donor in good health. Sequencing was done on a sample of PBMCs. The CDR3 is CAGTRSGTSGGETQYF. DNA for the CDR3: TGCGCCGGCACCCGTTCCGGGACTAGCGGGGGAGAGACCCAGTACTTC.